The subject of this entry is one T cell receptor beta chain. V was shortened by 0 bases and J by 0 bases, with 3 bases between the two germline ends. The CDR3 sequence is 14 residues long. Germline values: CDR1 SGHVS, CDR2 FQNEAQ. This entry comes from a study of T cell changes during pregnancy in multiple sclerosis. TCRdb's table, derived via immunoSEQ multiplex PCR, lists solely in-frame clones and lacks some. The sample lists roughly 38,000 clones; about 88% were seen once. This chain uses TRBV7-8 with TRBJ1-5; D uncertain. This TCR derives from a female donor with multiple sclerosis, enrolled in a pregnancy study. The starting material was CD8+ T cells from peripheral blood mononuclear cells, obtained in the third trimester of pregnancy. The CDR3: CASSLAYSNQPQHF. DNA for the CDR3: TGTGCCAGCAGCTTAGCCTATAGCAATCAGCCCCAGCATTTT.